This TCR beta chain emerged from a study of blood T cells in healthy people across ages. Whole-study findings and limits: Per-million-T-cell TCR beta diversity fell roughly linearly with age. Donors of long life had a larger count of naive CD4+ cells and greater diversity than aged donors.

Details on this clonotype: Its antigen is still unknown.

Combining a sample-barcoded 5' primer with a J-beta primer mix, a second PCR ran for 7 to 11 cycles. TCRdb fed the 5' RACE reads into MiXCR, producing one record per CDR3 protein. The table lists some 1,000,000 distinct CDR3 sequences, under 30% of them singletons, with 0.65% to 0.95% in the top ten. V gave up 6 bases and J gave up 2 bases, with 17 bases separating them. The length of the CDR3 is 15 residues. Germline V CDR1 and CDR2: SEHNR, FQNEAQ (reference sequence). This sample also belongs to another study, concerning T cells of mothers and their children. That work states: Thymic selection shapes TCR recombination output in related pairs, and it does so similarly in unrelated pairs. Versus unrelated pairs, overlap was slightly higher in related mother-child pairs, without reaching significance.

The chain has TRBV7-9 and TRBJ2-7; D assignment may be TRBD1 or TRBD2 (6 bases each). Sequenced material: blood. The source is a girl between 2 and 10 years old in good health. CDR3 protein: CASSTRGQRPYEQYF. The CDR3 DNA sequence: TGTGCCAGCAGTACCCGGGGGCAGCGTCCCTACGAGCAGTACTTC.